Below, one TCR beta chain is given with its context. What this receptor recognizes is not known. No clone much larger than this one lies a single base away; base qualities are absent. The CDR3 goes from the cysteine to the phenylalanine over 16 residues. Only the CDR3 part of the read is kept: 48 bases, read in frame from the first base. The junction carries 10 bases between V and J, which are trimmed by 0 bases and 0 bases respectively. The germline V gene encodes CDR1 SGHRS and CDR2 YFSETQ. The sample is drawn from a study of response to subunit inactivated influenza vaccine (dated by TCRdb to the late 2010s). General notes on the study: The study used deep quantitative T cell receptor repertoire profiling to track responses to a trivalent subunit inactivated influenza vaccine. On the study overall, not on this receptor specifically: The authors suggested that each seasonal influenza vaccination may recruit only a limited number of new T cells.

Libraries came from RT-PCR. Data came from an Illumina HiSeq 2500. TCRdb trimmed the raw reads at Q25, called clones with MiXCR and kept productive beta chains. Each CDR3 protein appears once, grouped with its most common genes and DNA. For this sample there are a few hundred thousand distinct CDR3 sequences; under 8.5% appear just once. The leading ten clones occupy 13% of the sample. The receptor was derived from a man aged 50 to 75 who received an inactivated influenza vaccine. Donor details come from another sample of the same person, matched by shared clones. The sequencing here drew on PBMCs from blood, taken less than 30 months after vaccination. The rearrangement joined TRBV5-1 to TRBJ2-1; the D gene lacks a confident call. The nucleotides read TGCGCCAGCAGCTTGGTTCCGGGTAGCTCCTACAATGAGCAGTTCTTC. This translates into CASSLVPGSSYNEQFF.